This is a list of T cell receptor beta chains from one sample in a study of control samples from healthy donors and cancer patients. Assay used: immunoSEQ multiplex PCR; TCRdb lists only in-frame clones, some missing. The table lists about 55,000 clones, 70% to 90% of them singletons. The material sequenced was blood. All receptors come from a man between 50 and 59 years old in good health. The CDR3 runs from the conserved cysteine through the conserved F or W. A D gene is named only where the DNA matches it firmly. Not every row has a clone size; where given, it reads once, few, many or a size class.

>.|14|TRBJ2-1|.|TRBV7-9
TGTGCCAGCAGCCCGGACAGTCTTCCCCATGAGCAGTTCTTC
CASSPDSLPHEQFF
>.|15|TRBJ1-5|.|TRBV6-2/TRBV6-3
TGTGCCAGCACCCCCGGACTATATAGCAATCAGCCCCAGCATTTT
CASTPGLYSNQPQHF
>TRBD1|18|TRBJ2-2|.|TRBV18
TGTGCCAGCTCACCCTTGAGACAGGGAATGGGGTACACCGGGGAGCTGTTTTTT
CASSPLRQGMGYTGELFF
>.|12|TRBJ2-1|.|TRBV6-6
TGTGCCAGCAGTTACCCGGGCAATGAGCAGTTCTTC
CASSYPGNEQFF
>.|13|TRBJ2-7|.|TRBV19
TGTGCCAGTAGTGAAAGGGACCGCACCTCGTTGGACTTC
CASSERDRTSLDF
>.|11|TRBJ2-1|.|TRBV20-1
TGCAGTGCTAGAGATCAAAATGAGCAGTTCTTC
CSARDQNEQFF
>.|15|TRBJ2-5|.|TRBV11-2
TGTGCCAGCAGCTTGGGTCGGCCAACCCAAGAGACCCAGTACTTC
CASSLGRPTQETQYF
>.|15|TRBJ2-1|.|TRBV14
TGTGCCAGCAGCCAAGGGGGGGAGATCGGCAATGAGCAGTTCTTC
CASSQGGEIGNEQFF
>.|18|TRBJ2-1|once|TRBV30
TGTGCCTGGAGTACCTCTCTCGCGGGAACCTACAAAGACTATGAGCAGTTCTTC
CAWSTSLAGTYKDYEQFF
>TRBD1|15|TRBJ2-7|.|TRBV27
TGTGCCAGCAGGGGGGGACAGGGACGCTCCTACGAGCAGTACTTC
CASRGGQGRSYEQYF
>TRBD2|16|TRBJ2-2|.|TRBV7-2
TGTGCCAGCAACATACGGACTAGCGGGGTCACCGGGGAGCTGTTTTTT
CASNIRTSGVTGELFF
>TRBD2|17|TRBJ2-7|few|TRBV11-3
TGTGCCAGCAGCTTAGAACGGGGACTAGCGGGCTCCTACGAGCAGTACTTC
CASSLERGLAGSYEQYF
>.|13|TRBJ2-7|.|TRBV7-2
TGTGCCAGCAGCTTCGCCCCAGAGAACGAGCAGTACTTC
CASSFAPENEQYF
>TRBD1|15|TRBJ1-6|.|TRBV7-8
TGTGCCAGCAGCTTAGATGGGACAGAGAATTCACCCCTCCACTTT
CASSLDGTENSPLHF
>.|13|TRBJ1-2|.|TRBV29-1
TGCAGCGCCAAAAGAACAGGGAACTATGGCTACACCTTC
CSAKRTGNYGYTF
>.|16|TRBJ2-7|.|TRBV3-1/TRBV3-2
TGTGCCAGCAGCCCCCCACGAGGCGGGGTGTCCCACGAGCAGTACTTC
CASSPPRGGVSHEQYF
>TRBD1|15|TRBJ2-5|.|TRBV7-9
TGTGCCAGCAGCCTTGGGACAGGGGTACAAGAGACCCAGTACTTC
CASSLGTGVQETQYF
>TRBD2|15|TRBJ2-2|.|TRBV6-5
TGTGCCAGCAGGGGACTAGCGGCAAACACCGGGGAGCTGTTTTTT
CASRGLAANTGELFF
>TRBD2|15|TRBJ2-7|.|TRBV19
TGTGCCAGTAGTTTAGGACTAGCGGGAGTGGGTGAGCAGTACTTC
CASSLGLAGVGEQYF
>.|16|TRBJ2-7|.|TRBV11-2
TGTGCCAGCAGCCCGGGGCTGGGGGTGGCCTCCTACGAGCAGTACTTC
CASSPGLGVASYEQYF
>TRBD2|17|TRBJ2-7|.|TRBV15
TGTGCCACCAGCGACCCAGGGACTAGCGGGAGTTCCTACGAGCAGTACTTC
CATSDPGTSGSSYEQYF
>TRBD1|13|TRBJ1-2|.|TRBV30
TGTGCCTGGGAAGGACAGGACCGCTATGGCTACACCTTC
CAWEGQDRYGYTF
>TRBD1|13|TRBJ1-2|.|TRBV28
TGTGCCAGCAAACGACAGGGTAGAAGGGGCTACACCTTC
CASKRQGRRGYTF
>.|12|TRBJ1-2|.|TRBV7-3
TGTGCCAGCAGCTACGGAACCTATGGCTACACCTTC
CASSYGTYGYTF
>.|15|TRBJ2-2|.|TRBV7-2
TGTGCCAGCAGCTTGGGGCCCCGAGGCACCGGGGAGCTGTTTTTT
CASSLGPRGTGELFF
>.|13|TRBJ2-3|.|TRBV10-3
TGTGCCATCAGTAGCGCCGGCACAGATACGCAGTATTTT
CAISSAGTDTQYF
>TRBD1|14|TRBJ1-6|.|TRBV19
TGTGCCAGTAGTGTCCGGACAGGACATTCACCCCTCCACTTT
CASSVRTGHSPLHF
>.|11|TRBJ2-7|.|TRBV7-2
TGTGCCAGCAGCTTTTTATACGAGCAGTACTTC
CASSFLYEQYF
>.|16|TRBJ1-5|.|TRBV10-3
TGTGCCATCAGTGAGTCGGTACAGGGTAGGGTTCAGCCCCAGCATTTT
CAISESVQGRVQPQHF
>.|16|TRBJ2-2|.|TRBV7-8
TGTGCCAGCAGCTTAGCGGAGAGCGGGAACACCGGGGAGCTGTTTTTT
CASSLAESGNTGELFF
>TRBD1|14|TRBJ1-2|.|TRBV30
TGTGCCTGGAGTCCTGGACAGGGGGACTATGGCTACACCTTC
CAWSPGQGDYGYTF
>.|15|TRBJ2-1|.|TRBV9
TGTGCCAGCAGCCCCACTGGGACCATAAACAATGAGCAGTTCTTC
CASSPTGTINNEQFF
>.|14|TRBJ2-7|.|TRBV6-1
TGTGCCAGCAGTGAGACAGTTACAACCTACGAGCAGTACTTC
CASSETVTTYEQYF
>.|19|TRBJ2-7|.|TRBV6-2/TRBV6-3
TGTGCCAGCAGTTACTCCAATACCCTCGGGACTGTTGTGTCCTACGAGCAGTACTTC
CASSYSNTLGTVVSYEQYF
>.|11|TRBJ2-3|few|TRBV24-1
TGTGCCAGCGAGGTCGGGGATACGCAGTATTTT
CASEVGDTQYF
>.|16|TRBJ1-5|.|TRBV20-1
TGCAGTGCTAGTGAGGGCGGGCCTAGTGGCAATCAGCCCCAGCATTTT
CSASEGGPSGNQPQHF
>TRBD2|16|TRBJ2-3|once|TRBV15
TGTGCCACCAGCAGAGAGTCCGGGGGGAACACAGATACGCAGTATTTT
CATSRESGGNTDTQYF
>.|16|TRBJ1-1|.|TRBV18
TGTGCCAGCTCACCAATCGGACGGCGGTTGGGCACTGAAGCTTTCTTT
CASSPIGRRLGTEAFF
>.|15|TRBJ1-5|.|TRBV7-2
TGTGCCAGCAGCTTAGGGGGGCTTGATAATCAGCCCCAGCATTTT
CASSLGGLDNQPQHF
>.|12|TRBJ2-3|.|TRBV6-6
TGTGCCAGCAGTTACGAGGGGGATACGCAGTATTTT
CASSYEGDTQYF
>.|14|TRBJ2-3|once|TRBV27
TGTGCGACTTCGAGGGGGACTAGCACAGATACGCAGTATTTT
CATSRGTSTDTQYF
>.|14|TRBJ1-1|.|TRBV18
TGTGCCAGCTCACCGGGGCAGGGGAACACTGAAGCTTTCTTT
CASSPGQGNTEAFF
>.|14|TRBJ1-1|.|TRBV5-4
TGTGCCAGCAGCTTGGCAGGGTACGTCACTGAAGCTTTCTTT
CASSLAGYVTEAFF
>.|14|TRBJ2-1|.|TRBV5-8
TGTGCCAGCAGCTCCCAGGGGGGCTACAATGAGCAGTTCTTC
CASSSQGGYNEQFF
>TRBD2|12|TRBJ2-3|few|TRBV29-1
TGCAGCGTTGTTCTAGCGGGAGATACGCAGTATTTT
CSVVLAGDTQYF
>.|14|TRBJ2-3|.|TRBV9
TGTGCCAGCAGCGTAGGACTACACACAGATACGCAGTATTTT
CASSVGLHTDTQYF
>TRBD1|14|TRBJ1-6|.|TRBV9
TGTGCCAGCAGAGAGGACAGGGATAATTCACCCCTCCACTTT
CASREDRDNSPLHF
>.|17|TRBJ1-6|medium-sized|TRBV7-6
TGTGCCAGCAGCCTGACAGGCAGGGACGGTGATAATTCACCCCTCCACTTT
CASSLTGRDGDNSPLHF
>.|15|TRBJ2-5|.|TRBV24-1
TGTGCCACCAGTGATCCCACGGACAGCGGGGAGACCCAGTACTTC
CATSDPTDSGETQYF
>.|11|TRBJ1-1|.|TRBV6-2/TRBV6-3
TGTGCCAGCAGTTACATGCGAGAAGCTTTCTTT
CASSYMREAFF
>.|13|TRBJ1-4|.|TRBV27
TGTGCCAGCAGTTTATACGGAAATGAAAAACTGTTTTTT
CASSLYGNEKLFF